This T cell receptor beta chain was identified in a study of T cell repertoires in cytomegalovirus infection. Overall study: Both recently identified HLA-C-restricted and well-studied HLA-B-restricted CMV epitopes were used in the study. Based on public TCR beta signatures, there were indications of CMV infection and of a matching HLA type. Notes on the study in general: Ex vivo, HLA-C-restricted CMV-specific TCR beta clonotypes prevailed over the rest of the response.

TCRdb re-called the reads with MiXCR, one entry per CDR3 protein. The sample has 95,000 to 120,000 distinct CDR3 sequences, 30% seen once. Worth noting for this clonotype: Its target is unknown.

The source of this sequence is a human donor in good health (CMV status not recorded). Some clones in this sample may be carry-over from other donors' samples. The starting material was CD8+ T cells from cultured PBMCs, obtained from culture after CMV antigen stimulation.

CDR3 sequence: CSAPSWETTDTQYF. The CDR3 DNA sequence: TGCAGTGCCCCCAGCTGGGAAACCACAGATACGCAGTATTTT. V is TRBV20-1 and J is TRBJ2-3, with no clear D. The germline V gene has CDR1 DFQATT and CDR2 SNEGSKA (reference sequence). This CDR3 spans 14 amino acids. Trimming pared 6 bases from V and 2 bases from J, leaving 15 bases between.